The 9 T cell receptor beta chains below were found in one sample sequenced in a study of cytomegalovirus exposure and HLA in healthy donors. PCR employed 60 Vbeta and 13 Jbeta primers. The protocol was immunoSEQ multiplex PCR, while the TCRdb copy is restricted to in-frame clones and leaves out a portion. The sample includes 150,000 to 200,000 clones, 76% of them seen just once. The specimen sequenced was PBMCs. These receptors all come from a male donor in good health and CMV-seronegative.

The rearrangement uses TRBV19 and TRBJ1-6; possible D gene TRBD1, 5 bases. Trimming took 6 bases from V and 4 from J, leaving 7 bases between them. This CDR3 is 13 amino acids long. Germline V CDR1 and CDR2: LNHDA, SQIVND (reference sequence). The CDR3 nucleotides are TGTGCCAGTAGCCGGGGGTATAATTCACCCCTCCACTTT. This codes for CASSRGYNSPLHF.

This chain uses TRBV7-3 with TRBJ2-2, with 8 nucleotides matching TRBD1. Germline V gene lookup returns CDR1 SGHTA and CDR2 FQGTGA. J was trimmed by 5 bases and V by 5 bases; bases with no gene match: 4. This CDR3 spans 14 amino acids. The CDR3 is CASSRTGLTGELFF. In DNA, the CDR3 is TGTGCCAGCAGCCGGACAGGGTTAACCGGGGAGCTGTTTTTT.

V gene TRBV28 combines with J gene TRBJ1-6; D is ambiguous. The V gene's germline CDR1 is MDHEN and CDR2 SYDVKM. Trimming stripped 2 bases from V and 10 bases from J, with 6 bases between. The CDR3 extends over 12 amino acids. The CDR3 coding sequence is TGTGCCAGCAGTTTAGGGAGCTCACCCCTCCACTTT. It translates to CASSLGSSPLHF.

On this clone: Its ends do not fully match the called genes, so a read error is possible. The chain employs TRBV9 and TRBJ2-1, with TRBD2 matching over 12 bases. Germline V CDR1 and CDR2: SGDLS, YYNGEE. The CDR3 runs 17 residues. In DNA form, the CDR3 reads TGTGCCAGCAGCGCCACCTGGACTAGCGGGGACTACAATGAGCGGTTCTTC. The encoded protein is CASSATWTSGDYNERFF.

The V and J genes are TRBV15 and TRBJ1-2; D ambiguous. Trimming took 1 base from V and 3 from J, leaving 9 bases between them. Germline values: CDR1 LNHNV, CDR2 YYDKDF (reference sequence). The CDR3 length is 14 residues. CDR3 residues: CATSRGGEDYGYTF. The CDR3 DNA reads TGTGCCACCAGCAGAGGTGGGGAGGACTATGGCTACACCTTC.

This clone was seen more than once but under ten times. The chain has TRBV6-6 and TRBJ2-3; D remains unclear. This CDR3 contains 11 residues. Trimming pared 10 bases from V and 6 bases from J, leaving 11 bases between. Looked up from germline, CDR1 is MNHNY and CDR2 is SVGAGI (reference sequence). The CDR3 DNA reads TGTGCCACATCACCAGCGGATACGCAGTATTTT. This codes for CATSPADTQYF.

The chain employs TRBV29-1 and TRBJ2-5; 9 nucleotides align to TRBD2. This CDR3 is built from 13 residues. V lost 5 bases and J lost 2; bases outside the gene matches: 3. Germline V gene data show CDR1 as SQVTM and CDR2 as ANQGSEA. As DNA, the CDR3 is TGCAGCGTTTCTAGCGGGGCGCAAGAGACCCAGTACTTC. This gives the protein CSVSSGAQETQYF.

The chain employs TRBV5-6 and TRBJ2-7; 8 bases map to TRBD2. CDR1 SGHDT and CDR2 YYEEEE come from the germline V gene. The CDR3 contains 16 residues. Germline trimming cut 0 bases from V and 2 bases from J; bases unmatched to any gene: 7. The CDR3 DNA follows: TGTGCCAGCAGCTTGGAGCGGGCCGGGGGGGCCTACGAGCAGTACTTC. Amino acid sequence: CASSLERAGGAYEQYF.

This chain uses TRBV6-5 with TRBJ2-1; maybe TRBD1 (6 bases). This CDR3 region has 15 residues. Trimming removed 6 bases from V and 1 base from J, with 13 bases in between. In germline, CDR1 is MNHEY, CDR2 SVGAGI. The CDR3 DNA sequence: TGTGCCAGCAGGTCAGGGGTGGAATCCTACAATGAGCAGTTCTTC. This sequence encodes CASRSGVESYNEQFF.